The T cell receptor beta chain described here comes from a study of early T cells in non-severe SARS-CoV-2 infection. Across the study: Bulk RNA from unsorted whole blood was sequenced; chains were unpaired.

This clonotype was counted at least ten times. Trimming removed 6 bases at V and 6 bases at J, with 18 bases between. There are 13 residues in the CDR3. The germline gives CDR1 SQVTM, CDR2 ANQGSEA. Attachment of unique molecular identifiers was made to individual cDNA molecules. MiXCR was run by TCRdb on the 5' RACE reads, yielding one entry per CDR3 protein. Among around 72,000 distinct CDR3 sequences, roughly a tenth were seen once, and the ten largest hold under 10%. The V gene is TRBV29-1, the J gene TRBJ2-7; weak D call: TRBD2 (5 bases). The sequence was collected from an adult who was a healthcare worker with PCR-confirmed SARS-CoV-2 infection or an uninfected control (not recorded which). The material was whole blood, obtained at baseline. CDR3 amino acids: CSVRKREVSEQYF. In DNA form, the CDR3 reads TGCAGCGTGCGTAAGAGGGAAGTTTCCGAGCAGTACTTC.